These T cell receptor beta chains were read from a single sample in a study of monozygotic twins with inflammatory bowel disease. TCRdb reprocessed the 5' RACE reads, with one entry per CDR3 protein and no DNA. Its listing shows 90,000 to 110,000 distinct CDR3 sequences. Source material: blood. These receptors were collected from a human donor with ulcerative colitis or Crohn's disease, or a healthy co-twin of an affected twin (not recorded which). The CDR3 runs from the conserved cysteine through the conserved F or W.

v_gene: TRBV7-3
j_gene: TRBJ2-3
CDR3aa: CASSRLAGVWEDTQYF

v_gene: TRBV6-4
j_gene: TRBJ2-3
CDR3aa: CASSLADTDTQYF

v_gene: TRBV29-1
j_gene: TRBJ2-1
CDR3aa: CSVAGTLAYNEQFF

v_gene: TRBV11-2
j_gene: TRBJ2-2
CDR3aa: CASSLGPNTGELFF

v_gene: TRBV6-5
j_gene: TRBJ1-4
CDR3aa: CASSYLPRTNEKLFF

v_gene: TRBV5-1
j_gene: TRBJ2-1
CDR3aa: CASSPQASGSYNEQFF

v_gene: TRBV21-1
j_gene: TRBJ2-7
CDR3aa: CASSKGEVWAYEQYF

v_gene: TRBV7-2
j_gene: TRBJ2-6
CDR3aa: CASSLDRDPPNVLTF

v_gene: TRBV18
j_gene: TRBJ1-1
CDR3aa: CASSPFLSNTEAFF

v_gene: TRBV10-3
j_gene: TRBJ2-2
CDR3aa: CAINQGTGTNTGELFF

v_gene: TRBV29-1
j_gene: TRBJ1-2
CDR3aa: CSAAGQGGYTF

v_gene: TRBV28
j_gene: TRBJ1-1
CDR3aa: CAGGPPQGEGTEAFF

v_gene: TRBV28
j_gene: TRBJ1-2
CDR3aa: CASSRQSSGYGYTF

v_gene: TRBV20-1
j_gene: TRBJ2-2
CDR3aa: CSARRISSGAGELFF

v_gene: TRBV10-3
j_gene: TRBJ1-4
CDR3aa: CAISESEPTTNEKLFF

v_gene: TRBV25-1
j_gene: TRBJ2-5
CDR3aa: CASAAGTSGRGTQYF

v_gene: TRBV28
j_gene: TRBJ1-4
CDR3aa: CASTIESHEKLFF

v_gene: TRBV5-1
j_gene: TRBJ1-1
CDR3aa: CASSVQGQGTEAFF

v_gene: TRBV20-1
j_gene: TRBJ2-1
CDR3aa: CSATSYSTSGVGNEQFF

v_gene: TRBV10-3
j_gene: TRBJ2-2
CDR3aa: CAISRTGDDTGELFF

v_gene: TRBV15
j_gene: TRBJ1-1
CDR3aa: CATSRSVNTEAFF

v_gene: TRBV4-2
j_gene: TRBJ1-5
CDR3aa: CASSQEDQNFPQHF

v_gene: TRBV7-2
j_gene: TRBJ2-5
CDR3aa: CASSLGTGGKYQETQYF

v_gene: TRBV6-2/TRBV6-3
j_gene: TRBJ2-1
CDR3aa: CASRFPGLGAEQYF

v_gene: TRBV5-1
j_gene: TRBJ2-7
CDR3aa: CASSRTGIYVYEQYF

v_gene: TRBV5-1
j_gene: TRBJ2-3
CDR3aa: CASSFHTTASTDTQYF

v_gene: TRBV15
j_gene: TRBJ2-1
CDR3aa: CATSWRKRDEQFF

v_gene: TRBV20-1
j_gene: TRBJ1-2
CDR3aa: CSADDNNYGYTF